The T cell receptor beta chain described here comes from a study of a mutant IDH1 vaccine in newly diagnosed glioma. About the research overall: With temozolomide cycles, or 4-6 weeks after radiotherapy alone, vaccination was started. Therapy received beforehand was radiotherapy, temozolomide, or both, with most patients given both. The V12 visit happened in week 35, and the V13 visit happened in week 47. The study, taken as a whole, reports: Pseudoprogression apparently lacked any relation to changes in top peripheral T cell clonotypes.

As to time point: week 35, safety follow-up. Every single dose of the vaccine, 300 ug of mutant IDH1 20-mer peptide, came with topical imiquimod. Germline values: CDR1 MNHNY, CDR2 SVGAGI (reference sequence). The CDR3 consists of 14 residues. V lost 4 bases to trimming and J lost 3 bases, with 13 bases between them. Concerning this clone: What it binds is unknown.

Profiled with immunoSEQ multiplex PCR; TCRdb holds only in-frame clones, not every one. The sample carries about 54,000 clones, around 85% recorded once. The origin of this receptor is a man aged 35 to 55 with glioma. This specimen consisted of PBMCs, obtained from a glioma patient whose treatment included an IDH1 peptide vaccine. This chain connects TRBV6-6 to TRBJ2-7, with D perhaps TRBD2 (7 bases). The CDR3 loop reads CASSWGASGYEQYF. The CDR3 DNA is TGTGCCAGCAGTTGGGGGGCTAGCGGCTACGAGCAGTACTTC.